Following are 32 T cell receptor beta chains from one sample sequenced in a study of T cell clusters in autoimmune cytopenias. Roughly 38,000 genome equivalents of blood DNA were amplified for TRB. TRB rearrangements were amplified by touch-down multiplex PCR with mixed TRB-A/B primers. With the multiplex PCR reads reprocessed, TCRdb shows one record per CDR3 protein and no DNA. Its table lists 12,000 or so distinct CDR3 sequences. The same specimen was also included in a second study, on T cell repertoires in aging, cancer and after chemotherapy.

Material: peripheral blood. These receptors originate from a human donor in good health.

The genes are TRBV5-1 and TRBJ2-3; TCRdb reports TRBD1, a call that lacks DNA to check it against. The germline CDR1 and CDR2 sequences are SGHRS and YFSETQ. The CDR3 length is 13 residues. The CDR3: CASSDTRPDTQYF.

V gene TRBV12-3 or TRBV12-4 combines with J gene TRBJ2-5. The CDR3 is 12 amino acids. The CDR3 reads CASSLGLETQYF.

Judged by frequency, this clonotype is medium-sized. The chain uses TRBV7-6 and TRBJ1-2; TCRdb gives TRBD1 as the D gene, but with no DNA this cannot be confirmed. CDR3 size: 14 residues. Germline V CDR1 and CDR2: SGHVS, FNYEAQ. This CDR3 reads CASSPERGDYGYTF.

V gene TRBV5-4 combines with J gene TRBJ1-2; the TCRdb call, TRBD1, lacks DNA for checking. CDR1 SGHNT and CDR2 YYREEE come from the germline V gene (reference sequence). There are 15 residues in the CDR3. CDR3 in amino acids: CASSHKTQGNYGYTF.

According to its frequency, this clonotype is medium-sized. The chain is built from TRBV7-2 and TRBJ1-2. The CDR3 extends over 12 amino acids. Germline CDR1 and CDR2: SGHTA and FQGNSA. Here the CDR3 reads CASSLSRRGYTF.

The CDR3 sequence: CASSPDQGSGNTIYF. The V gene is TRBV18, the J gene TRBJ1-3. CDR1 is KGHSH and CDR2 is LQKENI in the germline V gene. This CDR3 has 15 amino acids.

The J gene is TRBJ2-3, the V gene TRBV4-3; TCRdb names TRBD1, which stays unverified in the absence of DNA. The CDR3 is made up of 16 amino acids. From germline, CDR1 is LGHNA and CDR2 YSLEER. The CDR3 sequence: CASSQERGAYTDTQYF.

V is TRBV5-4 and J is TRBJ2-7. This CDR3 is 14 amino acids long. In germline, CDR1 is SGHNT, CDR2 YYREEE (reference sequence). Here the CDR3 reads CASSSQINSYEQYF.

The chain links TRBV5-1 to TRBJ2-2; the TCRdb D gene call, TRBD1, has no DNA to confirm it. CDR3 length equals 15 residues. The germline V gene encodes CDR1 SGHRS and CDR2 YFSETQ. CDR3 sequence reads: CASSFYRGNTGELFF. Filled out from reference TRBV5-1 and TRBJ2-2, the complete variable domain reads KAGVTQTPRYLIKTRGQQVTLSCSPISGHRSVSWYQQTPGQGLQFLFEYFSETQRNKGNFPGRFSGRQFSNSRSEMNVSTLELGDSALYLCASSFYRGNTGELFFGEGSRLTVL.

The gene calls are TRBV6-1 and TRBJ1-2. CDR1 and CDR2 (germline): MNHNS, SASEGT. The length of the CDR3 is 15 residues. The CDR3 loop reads CASTKGDGYFYGYTF.

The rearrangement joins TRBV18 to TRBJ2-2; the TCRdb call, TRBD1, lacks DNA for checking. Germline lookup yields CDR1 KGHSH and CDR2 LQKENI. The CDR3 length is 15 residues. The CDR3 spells CASSPGTDPRGELFF.

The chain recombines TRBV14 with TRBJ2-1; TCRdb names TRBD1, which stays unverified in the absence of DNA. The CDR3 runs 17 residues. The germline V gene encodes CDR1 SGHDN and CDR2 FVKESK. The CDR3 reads CASSQDRRGVSYNEQFF.

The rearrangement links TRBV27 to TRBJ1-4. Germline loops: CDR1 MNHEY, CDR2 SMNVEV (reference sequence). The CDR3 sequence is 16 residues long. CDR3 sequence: CASSAAMWGANEKLFF.

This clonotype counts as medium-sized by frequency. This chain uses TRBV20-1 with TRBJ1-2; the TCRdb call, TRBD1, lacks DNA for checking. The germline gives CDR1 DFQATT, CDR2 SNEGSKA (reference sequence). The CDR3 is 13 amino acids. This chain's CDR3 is CSARGQMNYGYTF.

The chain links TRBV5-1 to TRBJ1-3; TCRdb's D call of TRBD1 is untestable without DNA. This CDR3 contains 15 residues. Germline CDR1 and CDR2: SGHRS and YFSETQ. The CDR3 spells CASSLDGTAGNTIYF.

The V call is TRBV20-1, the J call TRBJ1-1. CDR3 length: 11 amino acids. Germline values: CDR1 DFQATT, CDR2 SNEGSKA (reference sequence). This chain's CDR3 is CSAPWNTEAFF.

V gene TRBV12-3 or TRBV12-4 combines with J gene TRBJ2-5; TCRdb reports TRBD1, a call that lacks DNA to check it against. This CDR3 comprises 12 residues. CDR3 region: CASTWGLETQYF.

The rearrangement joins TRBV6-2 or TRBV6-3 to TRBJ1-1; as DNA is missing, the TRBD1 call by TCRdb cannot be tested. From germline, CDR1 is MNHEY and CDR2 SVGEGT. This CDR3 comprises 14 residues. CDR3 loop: CASRERQGGAEAFF.

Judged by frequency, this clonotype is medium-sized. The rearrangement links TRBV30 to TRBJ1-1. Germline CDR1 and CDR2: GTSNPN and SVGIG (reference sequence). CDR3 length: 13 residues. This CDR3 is CAWSPDRVGEAFF. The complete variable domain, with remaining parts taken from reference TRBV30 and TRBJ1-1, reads SQTIHQWPATLVQPVGSPLSLECTVEGTSNPNLYWYRQAAGRGLQLLFYSVGIGQISSEVPQNLSASRPQDRQFILSSKKLLLSDSGFYLCAWSPDRVGEAFFGQGTRLTVV.

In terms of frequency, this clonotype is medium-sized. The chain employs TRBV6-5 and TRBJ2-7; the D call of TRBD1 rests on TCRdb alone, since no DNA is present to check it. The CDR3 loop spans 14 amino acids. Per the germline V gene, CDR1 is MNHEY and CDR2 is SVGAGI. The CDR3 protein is CASSYDQGGYEQYF.

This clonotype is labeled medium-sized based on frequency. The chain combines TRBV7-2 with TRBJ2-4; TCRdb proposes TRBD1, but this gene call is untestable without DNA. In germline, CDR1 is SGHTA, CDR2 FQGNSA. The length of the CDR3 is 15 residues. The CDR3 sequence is CASSLGLGRSNIQYF.

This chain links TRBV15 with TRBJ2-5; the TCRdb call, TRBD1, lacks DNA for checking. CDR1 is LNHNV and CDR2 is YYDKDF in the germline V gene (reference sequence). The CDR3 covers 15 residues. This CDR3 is CATSRGGQAIETQYF.

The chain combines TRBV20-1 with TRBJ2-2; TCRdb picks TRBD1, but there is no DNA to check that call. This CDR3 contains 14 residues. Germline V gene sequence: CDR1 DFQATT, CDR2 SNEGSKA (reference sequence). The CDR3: CSARNRGNTGELFF.

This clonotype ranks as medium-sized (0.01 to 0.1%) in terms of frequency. The CDR3 loop reads CASSLGTAENYNSPLHF. The genes are TRBV5-6 and TRBJ1-6. CDR3 length: 17 residues. Germline V gene sequence: CDR1 SGHDT, CDR2 YYEEEE.

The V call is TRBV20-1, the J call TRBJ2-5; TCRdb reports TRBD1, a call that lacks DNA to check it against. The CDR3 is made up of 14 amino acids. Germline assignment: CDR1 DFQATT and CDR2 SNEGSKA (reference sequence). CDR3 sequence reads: CSARDGAGQETQYF.

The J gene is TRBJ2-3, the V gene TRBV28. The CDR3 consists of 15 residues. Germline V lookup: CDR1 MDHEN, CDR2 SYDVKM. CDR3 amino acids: CASTGGSRGTDTQYF.

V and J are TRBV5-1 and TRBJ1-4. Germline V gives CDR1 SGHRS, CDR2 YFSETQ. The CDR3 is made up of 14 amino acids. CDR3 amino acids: CATSMGGKDEKLFF.

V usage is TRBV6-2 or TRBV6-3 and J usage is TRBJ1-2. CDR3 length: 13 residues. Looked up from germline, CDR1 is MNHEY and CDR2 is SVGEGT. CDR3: CASSRTENYGYTF.

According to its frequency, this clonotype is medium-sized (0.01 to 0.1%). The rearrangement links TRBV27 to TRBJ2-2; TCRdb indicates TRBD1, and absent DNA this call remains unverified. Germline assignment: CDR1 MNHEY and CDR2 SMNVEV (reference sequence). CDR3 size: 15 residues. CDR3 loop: CASRQGASGTGELFF.

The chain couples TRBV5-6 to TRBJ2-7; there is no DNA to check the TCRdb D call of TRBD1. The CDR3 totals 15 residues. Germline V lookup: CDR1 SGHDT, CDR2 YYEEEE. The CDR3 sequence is CASSLGGGALYEQYF. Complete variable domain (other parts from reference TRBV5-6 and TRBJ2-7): DAGVTQSPTHLIKTRGQQVTLRCSPKSGHDTVSWYQQALGQGPQFIFQYYEEEERQRGNFPDRFSGHQFPNYSSELNVNALLLGDSALYLCASSLGGGALYEQYFGPGTRLTVT.

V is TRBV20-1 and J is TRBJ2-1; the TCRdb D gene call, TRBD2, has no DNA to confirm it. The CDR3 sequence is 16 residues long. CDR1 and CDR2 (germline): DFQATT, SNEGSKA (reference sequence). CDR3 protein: CSARAGLAGGVNEQFF.

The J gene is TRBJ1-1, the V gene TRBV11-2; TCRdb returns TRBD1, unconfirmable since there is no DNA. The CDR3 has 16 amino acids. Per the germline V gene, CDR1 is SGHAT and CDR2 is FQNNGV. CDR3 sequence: CASSFGQGAWNTEAFF. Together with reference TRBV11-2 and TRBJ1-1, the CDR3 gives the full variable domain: EAGVAQSPRYKIIEKRQSVAFWCNPISGHATLYWYQQILGQGPKLLIQFQNNGVVDDSQLPKDRFSAERLKGVDSTLKIQPAKLEDSAVYLCASSFGQGAWNTEAFFGQGTRLTVV.